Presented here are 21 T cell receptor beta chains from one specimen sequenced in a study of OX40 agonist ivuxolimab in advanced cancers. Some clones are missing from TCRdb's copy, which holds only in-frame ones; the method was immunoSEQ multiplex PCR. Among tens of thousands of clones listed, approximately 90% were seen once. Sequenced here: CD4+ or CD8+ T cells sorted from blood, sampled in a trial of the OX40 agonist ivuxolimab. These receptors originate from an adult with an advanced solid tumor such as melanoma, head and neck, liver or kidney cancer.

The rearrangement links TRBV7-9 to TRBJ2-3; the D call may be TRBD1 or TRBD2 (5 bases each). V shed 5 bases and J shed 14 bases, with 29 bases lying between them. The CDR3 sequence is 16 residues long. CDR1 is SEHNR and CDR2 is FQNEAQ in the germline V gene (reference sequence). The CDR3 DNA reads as TGTGCCAGCAGCCCCCAGGGTAGCGCGACAAAGGCTATACGGTATTTT. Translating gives CASSPQGSATKAIRYF.

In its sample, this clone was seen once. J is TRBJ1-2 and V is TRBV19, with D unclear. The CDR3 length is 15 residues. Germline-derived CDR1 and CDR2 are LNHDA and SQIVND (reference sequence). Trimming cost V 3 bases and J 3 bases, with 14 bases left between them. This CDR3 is CASSMPALLHYGYTF. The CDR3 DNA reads TGTGCCAGTAGTATGCCAGCGCTCCTCCACTATGGCTACACCTTC.

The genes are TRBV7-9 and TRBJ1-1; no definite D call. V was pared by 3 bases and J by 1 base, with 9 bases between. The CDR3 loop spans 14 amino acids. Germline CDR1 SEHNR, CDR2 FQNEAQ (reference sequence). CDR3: CASSFGRENTEAFF. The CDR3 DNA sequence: TGTGCCAGCAGCTTTGGACGGGAGAACACTGAAGCTTTCTTT.

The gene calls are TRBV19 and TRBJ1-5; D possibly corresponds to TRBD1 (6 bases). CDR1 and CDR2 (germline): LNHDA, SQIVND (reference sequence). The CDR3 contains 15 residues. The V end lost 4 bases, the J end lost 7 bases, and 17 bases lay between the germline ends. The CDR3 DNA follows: TGTGCCAGTAGTACGGACAGAGGCCCGCGACAGCCCCAGCATTTT. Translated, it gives CASSTDRGPRQPQHF. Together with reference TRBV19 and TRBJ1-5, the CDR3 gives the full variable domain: DGGITQSPKYLFRKEGQNVTLSCEQNLNHDAMYWYRQDPGQGLRLIYYSQIVNDFQKGDIAEGYSVSREKKESFPLTVTSAQKNPTAFYLCASSTDRGPRQPQHFGDGTRLSIL.

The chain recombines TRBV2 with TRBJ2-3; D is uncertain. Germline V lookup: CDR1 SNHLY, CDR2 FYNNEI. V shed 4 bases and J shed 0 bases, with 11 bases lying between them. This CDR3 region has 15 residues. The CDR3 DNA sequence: TGTGCCAGCAGTGTTGGTCGTCCTAGCACAGATACGCAGTATTTT. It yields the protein CASSVGRPSTDTQYF.

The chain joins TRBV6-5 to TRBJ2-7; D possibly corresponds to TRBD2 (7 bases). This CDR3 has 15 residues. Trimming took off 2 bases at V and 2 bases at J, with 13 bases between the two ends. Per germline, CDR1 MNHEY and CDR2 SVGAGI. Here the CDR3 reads CASSYRWEGAYEQYF. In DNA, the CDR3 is TGTGCCAGCAGTTACCGATGGGAGGGGGCCTACGAGCAGTACTTC.

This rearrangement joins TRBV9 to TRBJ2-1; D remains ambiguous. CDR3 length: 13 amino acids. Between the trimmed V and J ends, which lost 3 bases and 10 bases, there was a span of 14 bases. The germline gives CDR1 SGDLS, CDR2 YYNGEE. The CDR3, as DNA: TGTGCCAGCAGCGCACCAAGCCTAGTAGAGCAGTTCTTC. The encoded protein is CASSAPSLVEQFF.

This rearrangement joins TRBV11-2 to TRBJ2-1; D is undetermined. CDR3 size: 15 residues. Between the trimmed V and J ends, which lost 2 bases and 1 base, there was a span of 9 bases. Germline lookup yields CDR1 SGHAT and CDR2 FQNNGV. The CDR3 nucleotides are TGTGCCAGCAGCTTAAAGGGCACGTCCTACAATGAGCAGTTCTTC. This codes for CASSLKGTSYNEQFF.

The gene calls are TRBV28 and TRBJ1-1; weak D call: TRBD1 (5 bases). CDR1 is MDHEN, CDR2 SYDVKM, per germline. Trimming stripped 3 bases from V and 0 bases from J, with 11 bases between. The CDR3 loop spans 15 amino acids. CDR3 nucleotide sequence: TGTGCCAGCAGTTTGGGGCAGACAGTGAACACTGAAGCTTTCTTT. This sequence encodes CASSLGQTVNTEAFF.

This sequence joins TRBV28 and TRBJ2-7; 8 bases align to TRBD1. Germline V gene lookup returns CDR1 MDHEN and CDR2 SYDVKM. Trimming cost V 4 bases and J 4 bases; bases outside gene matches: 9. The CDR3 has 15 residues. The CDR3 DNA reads TGTGCCAGCAGTTCGCCCGCAGGGGGCCGATACGAGCAGTACTTC. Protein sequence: CASSSPAGGRYEQYF.

The CDR3 sequence: CASSLGGSGGTEAFF. The CDR3 coding sequence is TGTGCCAGCAGCTTAGGCGGGAGTGGGGGCACTGAAGCTTTCTTT. The genes are TRBV7-3 and TRBJ1-1; D possibly corresponds to TRBD1 (5 bases). Germline V lookup: CDR1 SGHTA, CDR2 FQGTGA. This CDR3 comprises 15 residues. V lost 2 bases and J lost 4, with 14 bases in between.

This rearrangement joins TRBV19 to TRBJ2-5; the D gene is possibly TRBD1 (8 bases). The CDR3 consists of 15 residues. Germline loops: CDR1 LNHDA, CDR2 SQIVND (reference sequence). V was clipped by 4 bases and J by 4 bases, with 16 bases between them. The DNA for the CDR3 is TGTGCCAGTAGTACAGGACAGGGAGGGAGAGAGACCCAGTACTTC. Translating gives CASSTGQGGRETQYF.

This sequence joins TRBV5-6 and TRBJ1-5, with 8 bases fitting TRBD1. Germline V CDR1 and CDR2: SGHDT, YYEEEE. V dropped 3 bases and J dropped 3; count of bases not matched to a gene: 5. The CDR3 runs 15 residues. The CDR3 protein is CASSSGTGNNQPQHF. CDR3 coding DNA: TGTGCCAGCAGCTCCGGGACAGGCAACAATCAGCCCCAGCATTTT. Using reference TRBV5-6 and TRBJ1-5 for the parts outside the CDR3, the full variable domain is DAGVTQSPTHLIKTRGQQVTLRCSPKSGHDTVSWYQQALGQGPQFIFQYYEEEERQRGNFPDRFSGHQFPNYSSELNVNALLLGDSALYLCASSSGTGNNQPQHFGDGTRLSIL.

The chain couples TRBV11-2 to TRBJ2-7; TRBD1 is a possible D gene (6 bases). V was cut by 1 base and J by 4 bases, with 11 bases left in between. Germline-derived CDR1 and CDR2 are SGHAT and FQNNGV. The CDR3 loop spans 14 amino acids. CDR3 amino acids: CASSLGRGPYEQYF. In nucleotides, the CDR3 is TGTGCCAGCAGCTTAGGCAGGGGCCCATACGAGCAGTACTTC.

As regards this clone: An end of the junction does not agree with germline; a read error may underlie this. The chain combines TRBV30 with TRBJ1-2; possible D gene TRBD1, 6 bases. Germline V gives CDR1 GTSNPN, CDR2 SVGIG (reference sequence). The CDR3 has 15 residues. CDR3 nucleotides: TGTGCCTGGAGTGGGCCCCCGGGACACCTTCTCTATGTCTCCTTC. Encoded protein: CAWSGPPGHLLYVSF.

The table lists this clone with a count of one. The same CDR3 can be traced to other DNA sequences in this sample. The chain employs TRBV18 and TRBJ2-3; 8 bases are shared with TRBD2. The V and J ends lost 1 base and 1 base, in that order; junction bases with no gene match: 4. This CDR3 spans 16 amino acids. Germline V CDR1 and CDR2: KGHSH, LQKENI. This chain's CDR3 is CASSPLASGRTDTQYF. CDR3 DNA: TGTGCCAGCTCACCACTGGCTAGCGGGCGCACAGATACGCAGTATTTT.

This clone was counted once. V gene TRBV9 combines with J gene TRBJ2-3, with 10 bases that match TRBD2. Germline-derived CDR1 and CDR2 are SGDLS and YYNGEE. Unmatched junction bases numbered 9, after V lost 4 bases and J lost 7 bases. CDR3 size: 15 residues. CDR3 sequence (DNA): TGTGCCAGCAGCCCCCCTAGCGGGAGTTTAAATACGCAGTATTTT. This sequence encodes CASSPPSGSLNTQYF.

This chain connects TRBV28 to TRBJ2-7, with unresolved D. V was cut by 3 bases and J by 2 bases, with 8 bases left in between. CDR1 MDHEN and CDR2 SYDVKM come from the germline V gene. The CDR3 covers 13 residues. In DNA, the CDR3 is TGTGCCAGCAGTTTCCGCAGTCCCTACGAGCAGTACTTC. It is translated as CASSFRSPYEQYF. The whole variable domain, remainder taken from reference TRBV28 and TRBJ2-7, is DVKVTQSSRYLVKRTGEKVFLECVQDMDHENMFWYRQDPGLGLRLIYFSYDVKMKEKGDIPEGYSVSREKKERFSLILESASTNQTSMYLCASSFRSPYEQYFGPGTRLTVT.

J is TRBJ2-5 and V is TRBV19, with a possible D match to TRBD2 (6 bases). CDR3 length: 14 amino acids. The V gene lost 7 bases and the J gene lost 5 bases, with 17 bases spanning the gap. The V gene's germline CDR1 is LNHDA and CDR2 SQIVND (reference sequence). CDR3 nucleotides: TGTGCCAGTAACTGGGGGATTGGAGGGGAGACCCAGTACTTC. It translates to CASNWGIGGETQYF.

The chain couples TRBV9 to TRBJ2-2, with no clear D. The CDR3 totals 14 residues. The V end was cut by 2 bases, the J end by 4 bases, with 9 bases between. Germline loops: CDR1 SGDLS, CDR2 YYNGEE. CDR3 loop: CASSVNYPTGELFF. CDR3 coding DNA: TGTGCCAGCAGCGTCAACTACCCCACCGGGGAGCTGTTTTTT. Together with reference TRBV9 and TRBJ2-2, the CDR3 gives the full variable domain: DSGVTQTPKHLITATGQRVTLRCSPRSGDLSVYWYQQSLDQGLQFLIQYYNGEERAKGNILERFSAQQFPDLHSELNLSSLELGDSALYFCASSVNYPTGELFFGEGSRLTVL.

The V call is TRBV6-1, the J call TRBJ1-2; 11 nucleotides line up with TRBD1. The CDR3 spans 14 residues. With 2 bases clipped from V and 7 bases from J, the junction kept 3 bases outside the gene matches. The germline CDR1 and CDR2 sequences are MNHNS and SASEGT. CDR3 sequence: CASSEYGTGGGYTF. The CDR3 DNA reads TGTGCCAGCAGTGAATACGGGACAGGGGGTGGCTACACCTTC.